The rows below give T cell receptor beta chains drawn from one sample of a study of blood T cell repertoires in COVID-19. Libraries were prepared by immunoSEQ multiplex PCR; TCRdb keeps only in-frame clonotypes and omits some of them. The sample contains under 150,000 clones, roughly 84% of which appear only once. Source material: PBMCs or T cells enriched from blood (not recorded which). All receptors derive from a man aged 35 to 55 with acute COVID-19. Each CDR3 is given with its conserved first and last residue. The D gene is left open where the match is weak. Clone size is not always given. Where it is, it says once, few, many or a class for expanded clones.

v_gene	d_gene	len	abundance	j_gene	CDR3nt	CDR3aa
TRBV9	.	14	.	TRBJ1-2	TGTGCCAGCAGCGTAGCAGGGAGGGTCCATGGCTACACCTTC	CASSVAGRVHGYTF
TRBV6-2/TRBV6-3	TRBD2	15	.	TRBJ2-1	TGTGCCAGCAGCCAACTAGCGGGAGGAGTCGATGAGCAGTTCTTC	CASSQLAGGVDEQFF
TRBV7-9	TRBD1	18	.	TRBJ2-2	TGTGCCAGCAGCCCCGGGACAGGGACGGGGAGGCGGACCGGGGAGCTGTTTTTT	CASSPGTGTGRRTGELFF
TRBV7-2	TRBD2	16	.	TRBJ2-5	TGTGCCAGCAGCTTCCAGGGACTAGCGGGGGCAGAGACCCAGTACTTC	CASSFQGLAGAETQYF
TRBV7-9	.	17	.	TRBJ2-1	TGTGCCAGCAGCAAAGAACAGGGGACTAGCTCCTACAATGAGCAGTTCTTC	CASSKEQGTSSYNEQFF
TRBV10-2	.	17	.	TRBJ1-1	TGCGCCAGTCAAACAGTTGGGGGGAGTTGGATGAACACTGAAGCTTTCTTT	CASQTVGGSWMNTEAFF
TRBV7-2	.	16	.	TRBJ1-6	TGTGCCAGCACACAACTACGGGGGGCCTATAATTCACCCCTCCACTTT	CASTQLRGAYNSPLHF
TRBV18	.	16	.	TRBJ1-1	TGTGCCAGCTCACCCTCCGGGACACTAGTGAACACTGAAGCTTTCTTT	CASSPSGTLVNTEAFF
TRBV6-6	.	15	.	TRBJ1-2	TGTGCCAGCAGTTACTTCTCCGGGACATCCTATGGCTACACCTTC	CASSYFSGTSYGYTF
TRBV5-8	.	12	.	TRBJ1-2	TGTGCCAGCAGTTTTGAAAACCAGGGCTACACCTTC	CASSFENQGYTF
TRBV9	TRBD2	18	.	TRBJ2-3	TGTGCCAGCAGCGTAGCCCCTAAGGGAGGGCCCAACACAGATACGCAGTATTTT	CASSVAPKGGPNTDTQYF
TRBV5-8	.	15	few	TRBJ2-1	TGTGCCAGCAGCTACCTAGGGGTGGGTGGCAATGAGCAGTTCTTC	CASSYLGVGGNEQFF
TRBV29-1	TRBD2	16	.	TRBJ2-4	TGCAGCGTTGAAGGGGGCCGTCTAGCGGGAAAAAACATTCAGTACTTC	CSVEGGRLAGKNIQYF
TRBV30	.	13	.	TRBJ1-5	TGTGCCTGGAGTCGACAGCCAAATCAGCCCCAGCATTTT	CAWSRQPNQPQHF
TRBV7-7	TRBD1	17	.	TRBJ2-5	TGTGCCAGCAGCTTAAACGCCGGGACAGGGATCGTTGAGACCCAGTACTTC	CASSLNAGTGIVETQYF
TRBV10-2	.	14	.	TRBJ2-7	TGCGCCAGCAGTGAACAGGCAGCTACCTACGAGCAGTACTTC	CASSEQAATYEQYF
TRBV6-1	TRBD1	20	.	TRBJ2-4	TGTGCCAGCAGTGAAGCCGGGGGGGACAGGGGTATCGATGCCAAAAACATTCAGTACTTC	CASSEAGGDRGIDAKNIQYF
TRBV3-1/TRBV3-2	.	14	.	TRBJ1-2	TGTGCCAGCAGCCAACCGGCGGGGGCGATAGGCTACACCTTC	CASSQPAGAIGYTF
TRBV29-1	TRBD1	14	.	TRBJ2-7	TGCAGCGTTACCGGGACAGGGGGCGGCAACGAGCAGTACTTC	CSVTGTGGGNEQYF
TRBV20-1	.	11	.	TRBJ1-2	TGCAGTGCCTACACAGGGCATGGCTACACCTTC	CSAYTGHGYTF
TRBV15	.	15	.	TRBJ1-1	TGTGCCACCAGCAGAGGGGCGAGGGCGAACACTGAAGCTTTCTTT	CATSRGARANTEAFF
TRBV5-1	.	14	.	TRBJ2-7	TGCGCCAGCAGCTTGGTAGGTCAGGGCTACGAGCAGTACTTC	CASSLVGQGYEQYF